Sequencing of this T cell receptor beta chain was carried out in a study of vaccination and CD4 T cells after COVID-19. Study information: As their vaccination, participants received two doses of either BNT162b2 or mRNA-1273 vaccine. Samples were taken after vaccination, a median of roughly 65 days after dose two, with a range of 14 to 241. Researchers treated cells with overlapping spike peptides taken from SARS-CoV-2, HCoV-NL63, HCoV-OC43 and HCoV-229E.

Treatment noted: 10-day PBMC culture with coronavirus spike peptide pools or control peptides (ViraFEST assay). CDR1 is MNHNS, CDR2 SASEGT, per germline. Germline trimming cut 6 bases from V and 5 bases from J; bases unmatched to any gene: 9. The CDR3 has 14 amino acids. This clonotype was detected only a few times. Its antigen is as yet unknown. Study results and limitations: Post-vaccination reactive clonotypes (median approximately 36) did not differ significantly from post-infection (approximately 20).

Cultured CD4+ T cell DNA was sequenced using the Oncomine TCR Beta short-read assay. TCRdb re-called the PCR reads through MiXCR, storing one row per CDR3 protein. The sample lists roughly 14,000 distinct CDR3 sequences; over 45% were seen once. The material sequenced was CD4+ T cells from blood, cultured in vitro, taken before SARS-CoV-2 vaccination. The chain carries TRBV6-1 and TRBJ1-1; 7 nucleotides line up with TRBD1. The TCR was taken from a human donor who had recovered from COVID-19. CDR3 amino acids: CASSDRAKGTEAFF. The CDR3 nucleotides are TGTGCCAGCAGCGACAGGGCGAAGGGTACTGAAGCTTTCTTT.